This T cell receptor beta chain was sequenced during a study of a mutant IDH1 vaccine in newly diagnosed glioma. About the research overall: Radiotherapy, temozolomide, or both had been given previously, and both were given to most.

About this clone: What it recognizes is unknown.

The protocol was immunoSEQ multiplex PCR, while the TCRdb copy is restricted to in-frame clones and leaves out a portion. The sample lists approximately 92,000 clones, around four fifths occurring once. Germline CDR1 and CDR2: SNHLY and FYNNEI. This CDR3 comprises 16 residues. V shed 6 bases and J 7 bases; nucleotides not matched to a gene: 10. Time point denoted: baseline, week 1 (first vaccination visit). The treatment: pre-vaccination baseline after standard-of-care therapy. Findings of the study overall: Patients showed vaccine-induced immune responses at a rate of 93.3%. Changes to the top peripheral T cell clonotypes appeared unrelated to pseudoprogression.

The sequenced sample was PBMCs, obtained from a glioma patient treated with radiotherapy, temozolomide or both. The TCR comes from a woman between 50 and 59 years old with glioma. The chain links TRBV2 to TRBJ2-1; TRBD2 agrees at 12 bases. As DNA, the CDR3 is TGTGCCAGCAGGATTTCTAGCGGGGGGGATCGGAATGAGCAGTTCTTC. Protein: CASRISSGGDRNEQFF. Using reference TRBV2 and TRBJ2-1 for the parts outside the CDR3, the full variable domain is EPEVTQTPSHQVTQMGQEVILRCVPISNHLYFYWYRQILGQKVEFLVSFYNNEISEKSEIFDDQFSVERPDGSNFTLKIRSTKLEDSAMYFCASRISSGGDRNEQFFGPGTRLTVL.